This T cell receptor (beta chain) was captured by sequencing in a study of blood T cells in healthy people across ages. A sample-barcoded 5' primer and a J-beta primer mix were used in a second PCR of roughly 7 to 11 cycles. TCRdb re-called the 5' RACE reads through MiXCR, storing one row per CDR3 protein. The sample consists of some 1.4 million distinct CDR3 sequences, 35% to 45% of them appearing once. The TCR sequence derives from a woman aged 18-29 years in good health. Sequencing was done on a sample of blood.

The CDR3 reads CASSQEGLAGRNEQFF. The CDR3 DNA follows: TGCGCCAGCAGCCAAGAGGGGCTAGCGGGGCGTAATGAGCAGTTCTTC. The chain has TRBV4-1 and TRBJ2-1; TRBD2 aligns across 9 bases. Germline CDR1 and CDR2: MGHRA and YSYEKL. This CDR3 has 16 residues. V lost 0 bases to trimming and J lost 7 bases; unmatched junction nucleotides: 7.